This T cell receptor beta chain stems from a study of T-cell memory formation after mild COVID-19 (dated by TCRdb to the early 2020s). Describing the broader study: TCR sequence clusters from the two donors were largely donor specific. In a couple of donors, T-cell clones that expanded and contracted after mild COVID-19 were followed by sequencing TCRalpha and TCRbeta repertoires longitudinally. The cohort comprised two young, previously healthy adult volunteers, one female and one male. Overall study outcomes, separate from this receptor: From day 15 to 85, contracting clones showed balanced CD4/CD8 phenotypes, whereas a second wave of clones that expanded from day 15 to 37 leaned towards CD4+. Contracting CD4+ clones appeared mostly in the CM and EM memory subsets, whereas CD8+ clones were enriched in EMRA. Whether the second-wave clones peaking on day 37 were SARS-CoV-2 specific was not confirmed. The study included only a couple of mild cases, and larger cohorts that include severe cases with pre-infection samples were judged to be necessary. Some responding clones were found in pre-infection memory, which suggests that pre-existing cross-reactive memory T cells took part in the SARS-CoV-2 response.

In the case of this clonotype: Which antigen it targets is not known. No qualities accompany the bases; no much larger clone lies one base away.

Sequencing was performed on an Illumina NovaSeq 6000. Using 5'RACE with constant-segment primers, TCRalpha and TCRbeta cDNA libraries were constructed, with sample barcodes and unique molecular identifiers added in the process. Trizol reagent was used to extract RNA from every sample. The libraries were amplified in two PCR steps, and the second step added a second sample barcode and Illumina TruSeq adapters. Sequencing of the libraries was done on an Illumina NovaSeq, producing 2 x 150 bp paired-end reads. In the authors' own workflow: Reads were demultiplexed and collapsed into UMI-guided consensus sequences with migec v1.2.7. Using mixcr v2.1.11, UMI consensuses were aligned to TRA and TRB V and J templates and then assembled into clonotypes. A clonotype was counted as expanded or contracted only when both edgeR and NoisET called the clonotype significant, with the noise models trained on biological replicates. edgeR calls used a false discovery rate-adjusted p below 0.01 and a log2 fold-change threshold of 1. As an exploratory analysis of dynamics, PCA with hierarchical clustering was applied to max-normalized trajectories of the 1000 most abundant clonotypes. The CD4 or CD8 phenotype of responding clones was assigned using the separately sequenced CD4+ and CD8+ repertoires. The raw public data were reprocessed by TCRdb itself: fastp quality trimming at Q25, MiXCR clonotype calling, in-frame beta chains only. Each CDR3 protein appears once, grouped with its most common genes and DNA. The V and J calls shown here were made by TCRdb, not taken from the authors' results. Present in this sample are 190,000 or so distinct CDR3 sequences, 20% to 25% of which were seen just once. Jointly, the top ten make up 20% to 25% of the sample.

Ficoll-Paque density gradient centrifugation was used to isolate PBMCs. V is trimmed back by 0 bases and J by 2 bases, and the junction contains 6 bases that no gene match accounts for. CDR1 and CDR2 are read off the germline V gene as SGDLS and YYNGEE. The CDR3 spans 16 residues, from the cysteine through the phenylalanine. Only the CDR3 region is kept as DNA, spanning 48 bases read in frame from base 1. The chain was built from TRBV9 and TRBJ2-7, and TRBD2 matches 9 of the central bases. Source material: PBMCs or a T cell subset sorted from them (not recorded which). The clonotype comes from an adult woman who had mild COVID-19 (a few samples of this study predate the infection). The sample titles of this study are shuffled in the database, so cell type and time point are left out; the donor was told from shared clones. Here is the DNA: TGTGCCAGCAGCGTAGGGAGTAGCGGGAGCCCCTACGAGCAGTACTTC. This codes for CASSVGSSGSPYEQYF.